Below are 13 T cell receptor beta chains sequenced from a single sample in a study of regulatory T cells in long-lasting Graves disease. The TCR beta library used iRepertoire HTBI primers with Arm-PCR amplification of CDR3. TCRdb reanalysed the multiplex PCR reads using MiXCR and keeps one entry per CDR3 protein. The table includes 300,000 to 400,000 distinct CDR3 sequences, roughly 21% detected once. The time point: persistent/refractory GD, antithyroid drugs over 5 years with positive TRAb. The TCR library was made from RNA extracted from PBMCs. The sample was peripheral blood mononuclear cells (PBMCs), taken when the disease was refractory, from a patient treated with antithyroid drugs. Receptors were obtained from a female donor with Graves disease.

This clonotype was recorded many times. This chain connects TRBV9 to TRBJ1-1; D might be TRBD1 (6 bases). Per the germline V gene, CDR1 is SGDLS and CDR2 is YYNGEE. Trimming shortened V by 6 bases and J by 1 base, and 10 bases separated the two germline ends. CDR3 length: 13 residues. The CDR3 coding sequence is TGTGCCAGCACCAAAGGGGGGAACACTGAAGCTTTCTTT. This gives the protein CASTKGGNTEAFF. Full variable domain (outside the CDR3, taken from reference TRBV9 and TRBJ1-1): DSGVTQTPKHLITATGQRVTLRCSPRSGDLSVYWYQQSLDQGLQFLIQYYNGEERAKGNILERFSAQQFPDLHSELNLSSLELGDSALYFCASTKGGNTEAFFGQGTRLTVV.

Ten or more counts support this clonotype. The chain has TRBV30 and TRBJ1-4; 7 positions agree with TRBD1. The J segment lost 6 bases and the V segment lost 3 bases, leaving 13 bases of the junction unmatched. The length of the CDR3 is 16 residues. The germline CDR1 and CDR2 sequences are GTSNPN and SVGIG (reference sequence). Here the CDR3 reads CAWRETIRGRDEKLFF. The CDR3 region has the DNA TGTGCCTGGAGAGAAACGATCAGGGGGAGAGATGAAAAACTGTTTTTT. Together with reference TRBV30 and TRBJ1-4, the CDR3 gives the full variable domain: SQTIHQWPATLVQPVGSPLSLECTVEGTSNPNLYWYRQAAGRGLQLLFYSVGIGQISSEVPQNLSASRPQDRQFILSSKKLLLSDSGFYLCAWRETIRGRDEKLFFGSGTQLSVL.

This clonotype was seen repeatedly, ten times or more. This rearrangement joins TRBV5-1 to TRBJ2-7; 14 bases line up with TRBD2. CDR1 is SGHRS, CDR2 YFSETQ, per germline. This CDR3 is 16 amino acids long. V dropped 4 bases and J dropped 3; count of bases not matched to a gene: 6. The CDR3 DNA is TGCGCCAGCAGCAAAGGACTAGCGGGAGGAGGCTACGAGCAGTACTTC. Protein: CASSKGLAGGGYEQYF.

The V gene is TRBV27, the J gene TRBJ2-2; a weak D match, TRBD1 (7 bases). CDR1 MNHEY and CDR2 SMNVEV come from the germline V gene (reference sequence). V lost 3 bases, J lost 3 bases, and 14 bases lay in between. This CDR3 has 16 amino acids. CDR3 amino acids: CASSLGRGADTGELFF. Here the CDR3 DNA reads TGTGCCAGCAGTTTGGGCAGGGGGGCAGACACCGGGGAGCTGTTTTTT.

This clonotype has a handful of counts. The gene calls are TRBV11-2 and TRBJ2-7, with unresolved D. V shed 1 base and J shed 3 bases, with 7 bases lying between them. The length of the CDR3 is 13 residues. Germline CDR1 and CDR2: SGHAT and FQNNGV. CDR3 residues: CASSLVIGYEQYF. CDR3 sequence (DNA): TGTGCCAGCAGCTTAGTCATAGGCTACGAGCAGTACTTC.

This clonotype was seen only once. This rearrangement joins TRBV18 to TRBJ1-1, with D uncertain. Germline-derived CDR1 and CDR2 are KGHSH and LQKENI. The germline V and J ends were trimmed by 2 bases and 1 base, with 11 bases remaining between them. The CDR3 is 15 residues long. For the CDR3, the DNA is TGTGCCAGCTCACCAGGGAGGGAGGGGAACACTGAAGCTTTCTTT. It specifies CASSPGREGNTEAFF. Using reference TRBV18 and TRBJ1-1 for the parts outside the CDR3, the full variable domain is NAGVMQNPRHLVRRRGQEARLRCSPMKGHSHVYWYRQLPEEGLKFMVYLQKENIIDESGMPKERFSAEFPKEGPSILRIQQVVRGDSAAYFCASSPGREGNTEAFFGQGTRLTVV.

Many counts were recorded for this clonotype. This chain joins TRBV29-1 and TRBJ1-1; a weak D match, TRBD1 (6 bases). Trimming shortened V by 2 bases and J by 1 base, and 8 bases separated the two germline ends. Germline V CDR1 and CDR2: SQVTM, ANQGSEA. This CDR3 has 13 amino acids. Here the CDR3 reads CSVETGKNTEAFF. CDR3 bases: TGCAGCGTTGAAACAGGGAAGAACACTGAAGCTTTCTTT.

This clonotype was seen a handful of times. The chain links TRBV30 to TRBJ1-1; possible D gene TRBD1, 5 bases. CDR1 is GTSNPN and CDR2 is SVGIG in the germline V gene (reference sequence). The CDR3 loop spans 13 amino acids. V lost 3 bases and J 1 base, leaving 9 bases between the germline ends. The CDR3 DNA reads TGTGCCTGGAGCAAAGGACAGAACACTGAAGCTTTCTTT. Translating it yields CAWSKGQNTEAFF.

This clonotype was detected a few times. The chain links TRBV7-9 to TRBJ1-4, with 12 bases that match TRBD1. The germline gives CDR1 SEHNR, CDR2 FQNEAQ (reference sequence). V trimming: 5 bases; J trimming: 8 bases; junction bases outside the gene matches: 15. This CDR3 has 18 residues. DNA of the CDR3: TGTGCCAGCAGCAGCCCCGGGACAGGGGGCCCAGATCAGGAAAAACTGTTTTTT. Protein sequence: CASSSPGTGGPDQEKLFF.

This clonotype was counted many times. J is TRBJ2-2 and V is TRBV11-3; TRBD2 might be the D (6 bases). Germline CDR1 is SGHNT and CDR2 is YENEEA. CDR3 length: 14 amino acids. Deletions cut 5 bases from V and 7 bases from J, with 14 bases between. CDR3 in amino acids: CASSPEGEVGELFF. The CDR3 coding sequence is TGTGCCAGCAGCCCAGAAGGGGAGGTCGGGGAGCTGTTTTTT.

This clonotype was seen ten or more times. The chain joins TRBV6-1 to TRBJ2-7, with TRBD1 identical over 8 bases. This CDR3 contains 16 residues. The germline V gene has CDR1 MNHNS and CDR2 SASEGT. The ends lost 4 bases at V and 1 base at J; junction bases unmatched: 9. CDR3: CASSVSPHRGSYEQYF. In nucleotides, the CDR3 is TGTGCCAGCAGTGTTTCGCCCCACAGGGGGTCCTACGAGCAGTACTTC.

This clonotype was recorded many times. One junction end disagrees with the germline gene, perhaps due to a read error. V and J are TRBV20-1 and TRBJ1-1; no definite D call. Germline V gene data show CDR1 as DFQATT and CDR2 as SNEGSKA (reference sequence). This CDR3 comprises 9 residues. The CDR3 region has the DNA TGCAGTGCTAGAGATCGCGGGGTTTTT. Translated, it gives CSARDRGVF.

V and J are TRBV5-1 and TRBJ2-5, with no clear D. The CDR3 contains 15 residues. Germline V CDR1 and CDR2: SGHRS, YFSETQ. V lost 0 bases and J 1 base, leaving 10 bases between the germline ends. The CDR3, as DNA: TGCGCCAGCAGCTTGGGAGTCGGAATCCAAGAGACCCAGTACTTC. Amino acid sequence: CASSLGVGIQETQYF.